The 32 T cell receptor beta chains presented below share a single source sample, sequenced in a study of beta chain features in type 1 diabetes. The antigens these receptors bind are not known. Findings of the study overall: In all four CD4+ subsets, TCRB CDR3 length was significantly, moderately reduced in type 1 diabetes.

Expressed TCRB transcripts got sequenced, as all isolated RNA was reverse transcribed. Produced via immunoSEQ multiplex PCR; TCRdb's table is partial and in-frame only. The data show some 27,000 clones, 65% seen once. The source material was Tregs from blood. The receptors stem from a woman in her twenties or thirties with type 1 diabetes.

Here the CDR3 DNA reads TGTGCCAGTAGTATGGGAGTCGGGGAGCTGTTTTTT. Translated: CASSMGVGELFF. The rearrangement joins TRBV19 to TRBJ2-2; D might be TRBD2 (5 bases). This CDR3 is built from 12 residues. Germline V gives CDR1 LNHDA, CDR2 SQIVND (reference sequence). V was clipped by 3 bases and J by 7 bases, with 6 bases between them.

This chain joins TRBV28 and TRBJ2-1; TRBD1 aligns across 12 bases. The CDR3 runs 16 residues. V shed 4 bases, J shed 6 bases, and the junction held 7 bases outside the gene matches. Germline lookup yields CDR1 MDHEN and CDR2 SYDVKM. CDR3 nucleotide sequence: TGTGCCAGCAGTTCACCGGGACAGGGGGCTCGCAATGAGCAGTTCTTC. Its translation: CASSSPGQGARNEQFF.

The chain uses TRBV6-1 and TRBJ2-7, with 7 bases that match TRBD1. The CDR3 is 13 residues long. Germline-derived CDR1 and CDR2 are MNHNS and SASEGT. V trimming: 3 bases; J trimming: 7 bases; junction bases outside the gene matches: 6. CDR3 nucleotide sequence: TGTGCCAGCAGTGACAACAGGGGAAGGGAGCAGTACTTC. Residues: CASSDNRGREQYF.

In its sample, this clone was seen once. The gene calls are TRBV28 and TRBJ1-2; the D gene is possibly TRBD1 (5 bases). CDR1 and CDR2 from the germline V gene are MDHEN and SYDVKM. The CDR3 is made up of 13 amino acids. V shed 4 bases and J shed 6 bases, with 12 bases lying between them. This chain's CDR3 is CASSSQGQDGYTF. CDR3 nucleotide sequence: TGTGCCAGCAGTTCCCAGGGTCAAGATGGCTACACCTTC.

This clone came up a few times. This sequence joins TRBV30 and TRBJ2-7; a weak D match, TRBD1 (5 bases). V was clipped by 0 bases and J by 4 bases, with 7 bases between them. Germline values: CDR1 GTSNPN, CDR2 SVGIG (reference sequence). The CDR3 runs to 12 residues. As DNA, the CDR3 is TGTGCCTGGAGTGTCGACAGTTACGAGCAGTACTTC. This sequence encodes CAWSVDSYEQYF.

This chain joins TRBV7-9 and TRBJ2-7; a weak D match, TRBD2 (6 bases). The V gene's germline CDR1 is SEHNR and CDR2 FQNEAQ (reference sequence). Trimming pared 5 bases from V and 5 bases from J, leaving 19 bases between. This CDR3 is built from 15 residues. CDR3 sequence reads: CASSRGLLYGHEQYF. CDR3 nucleotides: TGTGCCAGCAGCCGGGGACTCCTCTATGGCCACGAGCAGTACTTC.

This clone was seen only a few times. V gene TRBV30 combines with J gene TRBJ1-4; tentatively, D is TRBD1 (5 bases). This CDR3 has 14 residues. Germline loops: CDR1 GTSNPN, CDR2 SVGIG (reference sequence). Deletions cut 3 bases from V and 8 bases from J, with 16 bases between. CDR3 DNA sequence: TGTGCCTGGAGGGACCGGGACGGAGGGGAAAAACTGTTTTTT. Protein product: CAWRDRDGGEKLFF.

This clone has only a few counts. The gene calls are TRBV4-1 and TRBJ2-1; D call uncertain. CDR3 length: 16 amino acids. The germline V gene encodes CDR1 MGHRA and CDR2 YSYEKL. Between the trimmed V and J ends, which lost 3 bases and 4 bases, there was a span of 16 bases. DNA of the CDR3: TGCGCCAGCAGCCAGAGGTCTTTCTCCCCTTACAATGAGCAGTTCTTC. Translation gives CASSQRSFSPYNEQFF.

This clone was detected only once. The gene calls are TRBV10-1 and TRBJ2-3; D is uncertain. The CDR3 is made up of 12 amino acids. Trimming shortened V by 4 bases and J by 2 bases, and 4 bases separated the two germline ends. CDR1 and CDR2 from the germline V gene are WNHNN and SYGVQD (reference sequence). The CDR3 DNA reads TGCGCCAGCAGTGCAGACACAGATACGCAGTATTTT. Translated, it gives CASSADTDTQYF.

The V call is TRBV5-1, the J call TRBJ2-2; 7 positions match TRBD1. This CDR3 is built from 13 residues. The junction had 3 bases not matched to a gene; V was cut back by 4 bases and J by 6 bases. Looked up from germline, CDR1 is SGHRS and CDR2 is YFSETQ. CDR3 protein: CASSNTGAGELFF. The CDR3 region has the DNA TGCGCCAGCAGCAATACAGGGGCCGGGGAGCTGTTTTTT.

As regards this clone: This is likely a read error, given that the CDR3 carries no conserved phenylalanine or tryptophan at its end. Because the CDR3's place on the DNA is in doubt, the DNA is left out and the CDR3 is given as listed by TCRdb. The chain uses TRBV28 and TRBJ1-2; the table gives TRBD1 as D, unverified against the DNA. Germline V lookup: CDR1 MDHEN, CDR2 SYDVKM. The CDR3 totals 13 residues, both ends included. CDR3 loop: CASSNRQGPWRAV.

The rearrangement joins TRBV10-3 to TRBJ1-5, with D perhaps matching TRBD1 (5 bases). The V gene lost 6 bases and the J gene lost 5 bases, with 14 bases spanning the gap. The germline V gene encodes CDR1 ENHRY and CDR2 SYGVKD. The CDR3 runs to 14 residues. CDR3: CAIRGGDRDQPQHF. CDR3 in DNA: TGTGCCATCAGGGGGGGGGACCGCGATCAGCCCCAGCATTTT.

V and J are TRBV29-1 and TRBJ1-3, with TRBD1 matching 9 bases. The germline V gene encodes CDR1 SQVTM and CDR2 ANQGSEA. The CDR3 has 13 residues. With 5 bases clipped from V and 9 bases from J, the junction kept 8 bases outside the gene matches. CDR3 in amino acids: CSVMRQGEGTIYF. The DNA for the CDR3 is TGCAGCGTTATGAGACAGGGGGAAGGCACCATATATTTT.

V usage is TRBV29-1 and J usage is TRBJ2-3, with 7 bases aligning to TRBD1. The CDR3 runs 13 residues. V lost 7 bases to trimming and J lost 6 bases; unmatched junction nucleotides: 10. Per germline, CDR1 SQVTM and CDR2 ANQGSEA. CDR3 DNA: TGCAGCGCCCCCGCCAAACAGGGGGATACGCAGTATTTT. Its protein product is CSAPAKQGDTQYF.

The sample holds a few counts of this clone. This chain connects TRBV7-3 to TRBJ2-3, with unresolved D. This CDR3 has 13 amino acids. Trimming removed 2 bases from V and 5 bases from J, with 8 bases in between. Looked up from germline, CDR1 is SGHTA and CDR2 is FQGTGA. The CDR3 DNA reads TGTGCCAGCAGCTTATCGCGTTTAGATACGCAGTATTTT. Encoded protein: CASSLSRLDTQYF.

The chain joins TRBV7-9 to TRBJ1-1; unclear D gene. The V gene lost 1 base and the J gene lost 1 base, with 7 bases spanning the gap. Germline CDR1 SEHNR, CDR2 FQNEAQ (reference sequence). This CDR3 comprises 14 residues. CDR3 coding DNA: TGTGCCAGCAGCTTAGACCTAGGGAACACTGAAGCTTTCTTT. It yields the protein CASSLDLGNTEAFF.

The chain is built from TRBV29-1 and TRBJ2-1; D is uncertain. Germline V gives CDR1 SQVTM, CDR2 ANQGSEA. Trimming cost V 5 bases and J 3 bases, with 11 bases left between them. CDR3 size: 13 residues. CDR3 loop: CSVRDPLYNEQFF. As DNA, the CDR3 is TGCAGCGTTCGAGATCCCCTCTACAATGAGCAGTTCTTC.

There are a few counts of this clone. DNA of the CDR3: TGCGCCAGCAGCTTAGGGACAGTGATGAACACTGAAGCTTTCTTT. This encodes CASSLGTVMNTEAFF. The rearrangement uses TRBV5-1 and TRBJ1-1; 7 nucleotides line up with TRBD1. Germline assignment: CDR1 SGHRS and CDR2 YFSETQ. The CDR3 covers 15 residues. After removal of 2 bases from V and 0 bases from J, the junction contained 4 bases not matched to a gene.

The CDR3 DNA sequence: TGTGCCAGCAGTTCCGAGGGAAATCAGCCCCAGCATTTT. It is translated as CASSSEGNQPQHF. The chain carries TRBV2 and TRBJ1-5; D is ambiguous. The germline V gene encodes CDR1 SNHLY and CDR2 FYNNEI. The CDR3 spans 13 residues. Trimming removed 5 bases at V and 4 bases at J, with 9 bases between.

V and J are TRBV7-8 and TRBJ2-6, with 9 bases lining up with TRBD1. Germline loops: CDR1 SGHVS, CDR2 FQNEAQ. The CDR3 runs to 18 residues. V lost 5 bases to trimming and J lost 1 base; unmatched junction nucleotides: 9. CDR3 sequence: CASSPQWDRASGANVLTF. In nucleotides, the CDR3 is TGTGCCAGCAGCCCACAGTGGGACAGGGCTTCTGGGGCCAACGTCCTGACTTTC.

This clone was picked up a small number of times. The chain employs TRBV7-2 and TRBJ1-2, with 9 nucleotides matching TRBD1. The V segment lost 5 bases and the J segment 4 bases; nucleotides outside the gene matches: 8. The CDR3 length is 15 residues. Germline V lookup: CDR1 SGHTA, CDR2 FQGNSA. CDR3 region: CASSPRQGVVYGYTF. As DNA, the CDR3 is TGTGCCAGCAGCCCCCGACAGGGGGTTGTCTATGGCTACACCTTC.

V usage is TRBV30 and J usage is TRBJ1-1, with 10 nucleotides matching TRBD1. The V and J ends lost 8 bases and 5 bases, in that order; junction bases with no gene match: 5. The CDR3 is made up of 12 amino acids. Germline CDR1 reads GTSNPN; CDR2 reads SVGIG (reference sequence). The CDR3 loop is CAGTGAWTEAFF. As DNA, the CDR3 is TGTGCCGGGACAGGGGCCTGGACTGAAGCTTTCTTT.

Note on this clone: Other DNA sequences in the same sample also yield this CDR3. The chain joins TRBV29-1 to TRBJ1-1; D possibly corresponds to TRBD1 (5 bases). CDR1 and CDR2 from the germline V gene are SQVTM and ANQGSEA. The germline V and J ends were trimmed by 3 bases and 5 bases, with 10 bases remaining between them. The CDR3 loop spans 12 amino acids. The CDR3 reads CSVDRGRTEAFF. In DNA form, the CDR3 reads TGCAGCGTTGATAGGGGCAGAACTGAAGCTTTCTTT. The entire variable domain, with the rest obtained from reference TRBV29-1 and TRBJ1-1, is as follows: SAVISQKPSRDICQRGTSLTIQCQVDSQVTMMFWYRQQPGQSLTLIATANQGSEATYESGFVIDKFPISRPNLTFSTLTVSNMSPEDSSIYLCSVDRGRTEAFFGQGTRLTVV.

The chain employs TRBV6-5 and TRBJ2-4; 7 positions match TRBD1. The germline V gene has CDR1 MNHEY and CDR2 SVGAGI. V dropped 0 bases and J dropped 0; count of bases not matched to a gene: 2. The CDR3 has 16 amino acids. CDR3 nucleotide sequence: TGTGCCAGCAGTTACTCGACAGGGTTAGCCAAAAACATTCAGTACTTC. Its translation is CASSYSTGLAKNIQYF.

V is TRBV5-1 and J is TRBJ2-1, with TRBD2 matching 9 bases. The ends lost 4 bases at V and 5 bases at J; junction bases unmatched: 7. From germline, CDR1 is SGHRS and CDR2 YFSETQ. The CDR3 covers 15 residues. Here the CDR3 reads CASSRQASGDNEQFF. The CDR3 DNA is TGCGCCAGCAGCCGGCAGGCTAGCGGGGACAATGAGCAGTTCTTC.

The rearrangement joins TRBV5-1 to TRBJ2-1, with 9 bases matching TRBD2. Trimming at V came to 4 bases and at J to 5 bases, leaving 7 bases not matched to a gene. This CDR3 comprises 15 residues. Germline-derived CDR1 and CDR2 are SGHRS and YFSETQ. This chain's CDR3 is CASSPGLAEDNEQFF. CDR3 bases: TGCGCCAGCAGCCCGGGACTAGCAGAAGACAATGAGCAGTTCTTC.

This clone appeared a single time. In nucleotides, the CDR3 is TGTGCCAGCAGCCCCGGGGACAGCTTTAGAGGAGTGGATACGCAGTATTTT. It translates to CASSPGDSFRGVDTQYF. The rearrangement links TRBV9 to TRBJ2-3, with 7 bases identical to TRBD1. This CDR3 has 17 amino acids. Germline loops: CDR1 SGDLS, CDR2 YYNGEE. V dropped 4 bases and J dropped 6; count of bases not matched to a gene: 17. The whole variable domain, filled in from reference TRBV9 and TRBJ2-3, reads DSGVTQTPKHLITATGQRVTLRCSPRSGDLSVYWYQQSLDQGLQFLIQYYNGEERAKGNILERFSAQQFPDLHSELNLSSLELGDSALYFCASSPGDSFRGVDTQYFGPGTRLTVL.

V gene TRBV27 combines with J gene TRBJ2-5; 10 nucleotides line up with TRBD1. Per germline, CDR1 MNHEY and CDR2 SMNVEV (reference sequence). CDR3 length: 14 residues. J lost 11 bases, V lost 6 bases, and 12 bases had no gene match. The DNA for the CDR3 is TGTGCCAGCAGCCGGGACAGGGGACGCGGGGAGCAGTACTTC. Amino acids: CASSRDRGRGEQYF.

The V call is TRBV7-9, the J call TRBJ2-3; 14 bases align to TRBD2. V lost 7 bases to trimming and J lost 0 bases; unmatched junction nucleotides: 9. CDR3 length: 18 amino acids. CDR1 SEHNR and CDR2 FQNEAQ come from the germline V gene (reference sequence). This chain's CDR3 is CASTLGLAGDPSTDTQYF. The CDR3 DNA sequence: TGTGCCAGCACCCTGGGACTAGCGGGAGATCCTAGCACAGATACGCAGTATTTT.

This clone appeared a few times. The chain uses TRBV9 and TRBJ2-1; TRBD2 matches at 11 bases. The CDR3 loop spans 15 amino acids. Germline V gene data show CDR1 as SGDLS and CDR2 as YYNGEE. The junction had 2 bases not matched to a gene; V was cut back by 4 bases and J by 2 bases. DNA of the CDR3: TGTGCCAGCAGCCCGGGACTAGCGGCCTACAATGAGCAGTTCTTC. It yields the protein CASSPGLAAYNEQFF.

The V call is TRBV5-6, the J call TRBJ1-3; no definite D call. The CDR3 is 13 amino acids. Germline values: CDR1 SGHDT, CDR2 YYEEEE. The V end was cut by 0 bases, the J end by 11 bases, with 12 bases between. CDR3 protein: CASSLARGEAIYF. In nucleotides, the CDR3 is TGTGCCAGCAGCTTGGCACGCGGGGAGGCCATATATTTT.

This clone was seen only a few times. J is TRBJ1-5 and V is TRBV18, with D perhaps matching TRBD1 (5 bases). Germline loops: CDR1 KGHSH, CDR2 LQKENI. CDR3 length: 15 amino acids. V dropped 1 base and J dropped 3 bases, with 10 bases sitting between them. Here the CDR3 DNA reads TGTGCCAGCTCACCACTATCAGGGTACAATCAGCCCCAGCATTTT. It is translated as CASSPLSGYNQPQHF.